The 26 T cell receptor beta chains given below trace back to one sample, sequenced in a study of blood T cell repertoires in COVID-19. Sequenced by immunoSEQ multiplex PCR; TCRdb stores in-frame clones only, minus some. The sample lists approximately 150,000 clones; around 84% were seen once. The sample consisted of PBMCs or T cells enriched from blood (not recorded which). These receptors originate from a woman aged 45-65 years who had recovered from COVID-19.

The V gene is TRBV25-1, the J gene TRBJ2-2, with 7 bases fitting TRBD1. J lost 5 bases, V lost 3 bases, and 9 bases had no gene match. The CDR3 spans 16 residues. Germline CDR1 and CDR2: MGHDK and SYGVNS. This chain's CDR3 is CASSDSRTGRTGELFF. Here the CDR3 DNA reads TGTGCCAGCAGTGATTCCAGGACAGGCAGGACCGGGGAGCTGTTTTTT.

This chain links TRBV5-1 with TRBJ1-3, with D hard to call. The germline V gene has CDR1 SGHRS and CDR2 YFSETQ. V was trimmed by 0 bases and J by 0 bases, leaving 10 bases between them. CDR3 length equals 16 residues. CDR3: CASSLGQTSSGNTIYF. In nucleotides, the CDR3 is TGCGCCAGCAGCTTGGGGCAGACAAGCTCTGGAAACACCATATATTTT.

The chain employs TRBV24-1 and TRBJ2-1; TRBD2 matches at 13 bases. This CDR3 region has 17 residues. V dropped 6 bases and J dropped 6; count of bases not matched to a gene: 10. Per germline, CDR1 KGHDR and CDR2 SFDVKD. CDR3 protein: CATSRLAGGQGVNEQFF. For the CDR3, the DNA is TGTGCCACCAGTCGACTAGCGGGAGGCCAGGGGGTCAATGAGCAGTTCTTC.

V and J are TRBV27 and TRBJ1-2; D possibly corresponds to TRBD1 (6 bases). This CDR3 spans 14 amino acids. The V end lost 8 bases, the J end lost 6 bases, and 19 bases lay between the germline ends. CDR1 and CDR2 from the germline V gene are MNHEY and SMNVEV (reference sequence). The CDR3 here is CASQPTPGVHGYTF. The CDR3 bases are TGTGCCAGCCAACCTACTCCAGGGGTACATGGCTACACCTTC.

The CDR3 here is CASSPVGGQGLYGYTF. CDR3 nucleotides: TGTGCCAGCTCACCGGTGGGAGGACAGGGCCTCTATGGCTACACCTTC. The rearrangement joins TRBV18 to TRBJ1-2; 8 positions agree with TRBD1. V lost 3 bases to trimming and J lost 4 bases; unmatched junction nucleotides: 10. CDR1 KGHSH and CDR2 LQKENI come from the germline V gene. This CDR3 comprises 16 residues.

The chain has TRBV18 and TRBJ2-1, with 9 bases that match TRBD2. V lost 4 bases, J lost 5 bases, and 9 bases stayed unmatched. This CDR3 comprises 16 residues. Germline V CDR1 and CDR2: KGHSH, LQKENI. The CDR3 region is CASSLIVPSGDNEQFF. In DNA form, the CDR3 reads TGTGCCAGCTCACTGATAGTCCCTAGCGGGGACAATGAGCAGTTCTTC.

This clone occurred a few times. The J gene is TRBJ1-1, the V gene TRBV7-2; 8 nucleotides align to TRBD1. V shed 5 bases, J shed 7 bases, and the junction held 9 bases outside the gene matches. CDR3 length: 14 residues. From germline, CDR1 is SGHTA and CDR2 FQGNSA. The CDR3 sequence: CASSERTGRDEAFF. CDR3 DNA: TGTGCCAGCAGCGAACGGACAGGGAGAGATGAAGCTTTCTTT.

The rearrangement joins TRBV6-6 to TRBJ1-4; a possible D gene is TRBD1 (5 bases). This CDR3 is 15 amino acids long. Trimming left V 7 bases short and J 5 bases short, with 17 bases between. Per the germline V gene, CDR1 is MNHNY and CDR2 is SVGAGI (reference sequence). The CDR3 region is CASTGMGGRNEKLFF. CDR3 DNA: TGTGCCAGCACGGGAATGGGGGGTCGGAATGAAAAACTGTTTTTT.

The chain joins TRBV18 to TRBJ1-2; 11 nucleotides align to TRBD1. This CDR3 spans 16 amino acids. In germline, CDR1 is KGHSH, CDR2 LQKENI. V lost 3 bases and J lost 7; bases outside the gene matches: 10. The CDR3 region is CASSPPMDRGHGGYTF. The CDR3 DNA follows: TGTGCCAGCTCACCCCCCATGGACAGGGGGCACGGTGGCTACACCTTC.

The rearrangement links TRBV19 to TRBJ2-3; TRBD1 matches 9 bases. There are 16 residues in the CDR3. The V gene's germline CDR1 is LNHDA and CDR2 SQIVND (reference sequence). V dropped 1 base and J dropped 1; count of bases not matched to a gene: 3. CDR3 sequence (DNA): TGTGCCAGTAGTATAGGGGACAGGGCGCGCACAGATACGCAGTATTTT. It specifies CASSIGDRARTDTQYF.

The chain is built from TRBV6-5 and TRBJ1-2; 7 positions agree with TRBD1. J gave up 8 bases and V 8 bases, and 11 bases lay outside the gene matches. Germline lookup yields CDR1 MNHEY and CDR2 SVGAGI. This CDR3 has 13 amino acids. This CDR3 reads CASLRPGGGGYTF. As DNA, the CDR3 is TGTGCCAGCCTTCGGCCAGGGGGAGGAGGCTACACCTTC.

The count of this clone is one. This sequence joins TRBV3-1 (or the pseudogene TRBV3-2) and TRBJ1-2; 10 positions agree with TRBD1. The V segment lost 4 bases and the J segment 8 bases; nucleotides outside the gene matches: 13. Germline V gives CDR1 LGHDT, CDR2 YNNKEL (reference sequence). The CDR3 is 16 amino acids. CDR3 nucleotides: TGTGCCAGCAGCCGATTCCCCGGGACAGGGGCTGGAGGCTACACCTTC. Protein product: CASSRFPGTGAGGYTF.

The CDR3 DNA reads TGTGCCAGCAGCGCTTTACAGGGTGAGAACACTGAAGCTTTCTTT. It translates to CASSALQGENTEAFF. This chain connects TRBV7-9 to TRBJ1-1, with a tentative D call TRBD1 (6 bases). V lost 5 bases, J lost 1 base, and 14 bases lay in between. CDR1 and CDR2 from the germline V gene are SEHNR and FQNEAQ (reference sequence). The CDR3 sequence is 15 residues long.

The chain employs TRBV5-1 and TRBJ2-3; D not resolved. This CDR3 has 13 residues. Germline values: CDR1 SGHRS, CDR2 YFSETQ. V was shortened by 2 bases and J by 2 bases, with 6 bases between the two germline ends. CDR3: CASSLDFTDTQYF. The CDR3 coding sequence is TGCGCCAGCAGCTTAGACTTCACAGATACGCAGTATTTT.

The rearrangement joins TRBV12-5 to TRBJ2-5; tentatively, D is TRBD2 (5 bases). This CDR3 is built from 13 residues. Germline CDR1 and CDR2: LGHNT and FRNRAP. The V end lost 1 base, the J end lost 6 bases, and 9 bases lay between the germline ends. CDR3: CASGLAGGQTQYF. CDR3 DNA sequence: TGTGCTAGTGGTTTGGCCGGAGGACAGACCCAGTACTTC.

The genes are TRBV27 and TRBJ1-6; possible D gene TRBD1, 6 bases. Germline CDR1 and CDR2: MNHEY and SMNVEV (reference sequence). The CDR3 contains 14 residues. Trimming took 4 bases from V and 6 from J, leaving 10 bases between them. The CDR3 region has the DNA TGTGCCAGCAGTTCGGGACACCCTAATTCACCCCTCCACTTT. Protein product: CASSSGHPNSPLHF.

The chain has TRBV10-3 and TRBJ2-7; 7 bases map to TRBD2. CDR3 size: 15 residues. Looked up from germline, CDR1 is ENHRY and CDR2 is SYGVKD. With V trimmed by 3 bases and J by 2 bases, 7 bases remained unmatched. The CDR3 loop is CAISDEASGTYEQYF. The CDR3 region has the DNA TGTGCCATCAGTGACGAGGCTAGCGGAACCTACGAGCAGTACTTC.

The chain couples TRBV5-1 to TRBJ1-2; no firm D call. V was clipped by 7 bases and J by 3 bases, with 19 bases between them. The CDR3 covers 15 residues. The germline V gene encodes CDR1 SGHRS and CDR2 YFSETQ. CDR3 loop: CASGYLDAGDYGYTF. In DNA, the CDR3 is TGCGCCAGCGGCTATCTTGATGCCGGAGACTATGGCTACACCTTC.

The chain carries TRBV29-1 and TRBJ2-2; TRBD1 aligns across 9 bases. V shed 4 bases, J shed 4 bases, and the junction held 1 base outside the gene matches. Germline values: CDR1 SQVTM, CDR2 ANQGSEA. CDR3 length equals 13 residues. CDR3 coding DNA: TGCAGCGTTGTACAGGGGGCCACCGGGGAGCTGTTTTTT. Amino acid sequence: CSVVQGATGELFF.

The V gene is TRBV28, the J gene TRBJ1-5; D possibly corresponds to TRBD1 (5 bases). Trimming left V 8 bases short and J 8 bases short, with 16 bases between. The germline CDR1 and CDR2 sequences are MDHEN and SYDVKM. The CDR3 consists of 13 residues. The CDR3 DNA reads as TGTGCCAGCGAGGTAAGGGGTTATAAGCCCCAGCATTTT. Protein product: CASEVRGYKPQHF.

There are a few counts of this clone. This rearrangement joins TRBV18 to TRBJ2-7; possible D gene TRBD2, 6 bases. V dropped 1 base and J dropped 0 bases, with 7 bases sitting between them. The germline gives CDR1 KGHSH, CDR2 LQKENI. There are 14 residues in the CDR3. CDR3 nucleotide sequence: TGTGCCAGCTCACCACGGGACTTCTCCTACGAGCAGTACTTC. Its protein product is CASSPRDFSYEQYF. The full variable domain, rest sourced from reference TRBV18 and TRBJ2-7, is NAGVMQNPRHLVRRRGQEARLRCSPMKGHSHVYWYRQLPEEGLKFMVYLQKENIIDESGMPKERFSAEFPKEGPSILRIQQVVRGDSAAYFCASSPRDFSYEQYFGPGTRLTVT.

V is TRBV3-1 (or the pseudogene TRBV3-2) and J is TRBJ2-1; D remains unclear. The CDR3 has 11 residues. Germline CDR1 reads LGHDT; CDR2 reads YNNKEL (reference sequence). V was shortened by 5 bases and J by 10 bases, with 9 bases between the two germline ends. In nucleotides, the CDR3 is TGTGCCAGCAGCGCCCTACGGGAGCAGTTCTTC. Amino acid sequence: CASSALREQFF.

This chain uses TRBV5-1 with TRBJ1-2; D call uncertain. V was shortened by 0 bases and J by 2 bases, with 14 bases between the two germline ends. Germline V gene lookup returns CDR1 SGHRS and CDR2 YFSETQ. CDR3 length: 16 residues. CDR3 sequence reads: CASSLAGHKPNYGYTF. The CDR3 nucleotides read TGCGCCAGCAGCTTGGCGGGTCATAAGCCAAACTATGGCTACACCTTC.

A single count supports this clone. The gene calls are TRBV5-6 and TRBJ2-7; 8 bases map to TRBD1. V trimming: 0 bases; J trimming: 1 base; junction bases outside the gene matches: 3. Germline V gene sequence: CDR1 SGHDT, CDR2 YYEEEE. CDR3 length: 15 amino acids. For the CDR3, the DNA is TGTGCCAGCAGCTTGGGGACAGGGCCATCCTACGAGCAGTACTTC. Translated, it gives CASSLGTGPSYEQYF.

The chain uses TRBV27 and TRBJ1-2, with 8 positions matching TRBD1. Germline trimming cut 2 bases from V and 4 bases from J; bases unmatched to any gene: 0. CDR1 is MNHEY, CDR2 SMNVEV, per germline (reference sequence). The CDR3 runs 13 residues. This chain's CDR3 is CASSLGQGYGYTF. The CDR3 DNA reads TGTGCCAGCAGTTTAGGACAGGGCTATGGCTACACCTTC.

The sample holds one count of this clone. The chain links TRBV4-1 to TRBJ2-2; 8 bases line up with TRBD1. This CDR3 spans 16 amino acids. Germline V lookup: CDR1 MGHRA, CDR2 YSYEKL. J lost 5 bases, V lost 2 bases, and 7 bases had no gene match. The CDR3: CASSQQGAGKTGELFF. The CDR3 DNA follows: TGCGCCAGCAGCCAACAGGGGGCCGGGAAGACCGGGGAGCTGTTTTTT.